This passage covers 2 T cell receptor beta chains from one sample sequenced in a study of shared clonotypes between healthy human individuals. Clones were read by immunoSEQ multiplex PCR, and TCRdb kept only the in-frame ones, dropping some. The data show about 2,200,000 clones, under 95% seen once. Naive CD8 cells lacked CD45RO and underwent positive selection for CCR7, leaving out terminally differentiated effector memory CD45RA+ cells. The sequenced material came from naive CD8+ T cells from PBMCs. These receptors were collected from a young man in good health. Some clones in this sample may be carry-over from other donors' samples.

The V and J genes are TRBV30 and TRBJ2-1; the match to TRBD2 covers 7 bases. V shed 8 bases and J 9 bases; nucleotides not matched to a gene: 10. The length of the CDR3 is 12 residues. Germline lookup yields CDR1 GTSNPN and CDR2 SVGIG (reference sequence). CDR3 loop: CAGGVGRIEQFF. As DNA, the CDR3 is TGTGCCGGGGGGGTAGGTCGGATTGAGCAGTTCTTC.

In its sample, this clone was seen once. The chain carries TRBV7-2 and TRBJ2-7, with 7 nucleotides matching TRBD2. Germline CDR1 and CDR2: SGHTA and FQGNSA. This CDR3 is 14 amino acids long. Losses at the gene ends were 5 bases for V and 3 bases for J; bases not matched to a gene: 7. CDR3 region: CASSPTGGIYEQYF. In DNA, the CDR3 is TGTGCCAGCAGCCCAACGGGGGGTATCTACGAGCAGTACTTC.